These T cell receptor beta chains were read from a single sample in a study of blood T cell repertoires in COVID-19. Only in-frame clones appear in the TCRdb table, and some are missing; sequencing was by immunoSEQ multiplex PCR. This sample has approximately 170,000 clones, with around 82% found just once. Sequencing input: peripheral blood. The receptors shown here come from a woman between 70 and 85 years old who had recovered from COVID-19. CDR3s include the opening cysteine and the closing phenylalanine or tryptophan. The D gene is left open where the match is weak. A row's size may be missing; if present it is once, few, many or a size class.

abundance: NA
v_gene: TRBV7-9
j_gene: TRBJ2-7
d_gene: NA
CDR3nt: TGTGCCAGCAGCTCACCCGGGACAAGATACGAGCAGTACTTC
CDR3aa: CASSSPGTRYEQYF

abundance: NA
v_gene: TRBV24-1
j_gene: TRBJ2-2
d_gene: TRBD2
CDR3nt: TGTGCCACCGCGGCGGGGGGCGCCGCGGGGGGGGAGCTGTTTTTT
CDR3aa: CATAAGGAAGGELFF

abundance: NA
v_gene: TRBV7-3
j_gene: TRBJ2-1
d_gene: TRBD2
CDR3nt: TGTGCCAGCAGCACCCTAGCGGGATGGGGTGAGCAGTTCTTC
CDR3aa: CASSTLAGWGEQFF

abundance: NA
v_gene: TRBV12-3/TRBV12-4
j_gene: TRBJ2-2
d_gene: NA
CDR3nt: TGTGCCAGCACTAGGCTGACCGGGGAGCTGTTTTTT
CDR3aa: CASTRLTGELFF

abundance: NA
v_gene: TRBV15
j_gene: TRBJ1-2
d_gene: TRBD1
CDR3nt: TGTGCCACCAGCAGAGATGGGGGTGCGAGGGCAGGGGGTTCCTATGGCTACACCTTC
CDR3aa: CATSRDGGARAGGSYGYTF

abundance: few
v_gene: TRBV24-1
j_gene: TRBJ2-1
d_gene: TRBD2
CDR3nt: TGTGCCACCAGTGAAACACTAGCGGGATACAATGAGCAGTTCTTC
CDR3aa: CATSETLAGYNEQFF

abundance: NA
v_gene: TRBV6-5
j_gene: TRBJ1-5
d_gene: TRBD1
CDR3nt: TGTGCCAGCACCACAGGGGACAAGAGGCCCCAGCATTTT
CDR3aa: CASTTGDKRPQHF

abundance: few
v_gene: TRBV4-1
j_gene: TRBJ1-5
d_gene: NA
CDR3nt: TGCGCCAGCAGCCATCAGGCGGGGCAGCCCCAGCATTTT
CDR3aa: CASSHQAGQPQHF

abundance: NA
v_gene: TRBV7-2
j_gene: TRBJ2-3
d_gene: TRBD2
CDR3nt: TGTGCCAGCAGCTACGGTCGCGGGAGTGGGACAGATACGCAGTATTTT
CDR3aa: CASSYGRGSGTDTQYF

abundance: NA
v_gene: TRBV11-3
j_gene: TRBJ2-5
d_gene: TRBD1
CDR3nt: TGTGCCAGCAGCCCCGGGACAGGGGGCAATGTGGAAGAGACCCAGTACTTC
CDR3aa: CASSPGTGGNVEETQYF

abundance: NA
v_gene: TRBV5-1
j_gene: TRBJ1-1
d_gene: TRBD1
CDR3nt: TGCGCCAGCAGCCCCGGACAGGGGGCCGGTGAAGCTTTCTTT
CDR3aa: CASSPGQGAGEAFF

abundance: NA
v_gene: TRBV7-2
j_gene: TRBJ2-1
d_gene: TRBD2
CDR3nt: TGTGCCAGCAGCTTACGGGGTGGGCTAGCGGCCTACAATGAGCAGTTCTTC
CDR3aa: CASSLRGGLAAYNEQFF

abundance: NA
v_gene: TRBV7-3
j_gene: TRBJ2-3
d_gene: TRBD2
CDR3nt: TGTGCCAGCCAGCGGGGCGGCACAGATACGCAGTATTTT
CDR3aa: CASQRGGTDTQYF

abundance: NA
v_gene: TRBV6-5
j_gene: TRBJ1-2
d_gene: NA
CDR3nt: TGTGCCAGTGGGGGCAACTATGGCTACACCTTC
CDR3aa: CASGGNYGYTF

abundance: NA
v_gene: TRBV18
j_gene: TRBJ1-2
d_gene: NA
CDR3nt: TGTGCCAGCTCACCCTCTACACCGGGGGTGTGGTATGGCTACACCTTC
CDR3aa: CASSPSTPGVWYGYTF

abundance: NA
v_gene: TRBV30
j_gene: TRBJ2-5
d_gene: NA
CDR3nt: TGTGCCTGGACCCGGGGGACCCCGCCCACCCAGTACTTC
CDR3aa: CAWTRGTPPTQYF

abundance: once
v_gene: TRBV5-6
j_gene: TRBJ1-3
d_gene: NA
CDR3nt: TGTGCCAGCAGCTACAACAGCCGCTCTGGAAACACCATATATTTT
CDR3aa: CASSYNSRSGNTIYF

abundance: NA
v_gene: TRBV7-2
j_gene: TRBJ2-2
d_gene: NA
CDR3nt: TGTGCCAGCAGCCCCCCACCGAAACGACAAACCGGGGAGCTGTTTTTT
CDR3aa: CASSPPPKRQTGELFF

abundance: NA
v_gene: TRBV4-3
j_gene: TRBJ2-7
d_gene: TRBD1
CDR3nt: TGCGCCAGCAGCCGAGGGACAGGGGGCTCCTACGAGCAGTACTTC
CDR3aa: CASSRGTGGSYEQYF

abundance: few
v_gene: TRBV6-1
j_gene: TRBJ2-3
d_gene: NA
CDR3nt: TGTGCCAGCAGTGGGCAGGGGGGTTGGGGCACAGATACGCAGTATTTT
CDR3aa: CASSGQGGWGTDTQYF

abundance: NA
v_gene: TRBV5-1
j_gene: TRBJ2-3
d_gene: TRBD2
CDR3nt: TGCGCCAGCAGCTCGGGACTAGCGGGGCCGCGGGATACGCAGTATTTT
CDR3aa: CASSSGLAGPRDTQYF

abundance: NA
v_gene: TRBV6-2/TRBV6-3
j_gene: TRBJ1-5
d_gene: NA
CDR3nt: TGTGCCAGCAGTTACTCGGGGGGGCCCTATAGCAATCAGCCCCAGCATTTT
CDR3aa: CASSYSGGPYSNQPQHF

abundance: NA
v_gene: TRBV5-1
j_gene: TRBJ1-2
d_gene: TRBD1
CDR3nt: TGCGCCAGCAGAGGGGACAGGGTCTATGGCTACACCTTC
CDR3aa: CASRGDRVYGYTF

abundance: once
v_gene: TRBV7-3
j_gene: TRBJ2-3
d_gene: TRBD1
CDR3nt: TGTGCCAGCAGCATCGGACAGGGCTGGACAGATACGCAGTATTTT
CDR3aa: CASSIGQGWTDTQYF

abundance: NA
v_gene: TRBV5-1
j_gene: TRBJ1-2
d_gene: TRBD1
CDR3nt: TGCGCCAGCAGCGTAGCCGGGACAGGGGTTGGTGGCTACACCTTC
CDR3aa: CASSVAGTGVGGYTF

abundance: NA
v_gene: TRBV4-1
j_gene: TRBJ2-7
d_gene: NA
CDR3nt: TGCGCCAGCAGCCAAGCGGAACAGACCTACGAGCAGTACTTC
CDR3aa: CASSQAEQTYEQYF

abundance: NA
v_gene: TRBV11-2
j_gene: TRBJ2-3
d_gene: TRBD2
CDR3nt: TGTGCCAGCAGCTTAGGTCTAGGGCGGGAGGGTACGCAGTATTTT
CDR3aa: CASSLGLGREGTQYF

abundance: once
v_gene: TRBV5-4
j_gene: TRBJ1-1
d_gene: NA
CDR3nt: TGTGCCAGCAGCTTCGGGAGGGGTCAGAACACTGAAGCTTTCTTT
CDR3aa: CASSFGRGQNTEAFF

abundance: NA
v_gene: TRBV28
j_gene: TRBJ1-2
d_gene: NA
CDR3nt: TGTGCCAGCAGCCGACTTGCCTATGGCTACACCTTC
CDR3aa: CASSRLAYGYTF

abundance: NA
v_gene: TRBV30
j_gene: TRBJ2-7
d_gene: NA
CDR3nt: TGTGCCTGGACCAAACTCAGTGGGAGGACCCAACCCTCCTACGAGCAGTACTTC
CDR3aa: CAWTKLSGRTQPSYEQYF

abundance: once
v_gene: TRBV4-3
j_gene: TRBJ2-6
d_gene: NA
CDR3nt: TGCGCCAGCAGCCAAGATGACAGCGCCCTGACTTTC
CDR3aa: CASSQDDSALTF

abundance: NA
v_gene: TRBV18
j_gene: TRBJ1-2
d_gene: TRBD1
CDR3nt: TGTGCCAGCTCACCGACAGCCCAGGGGGACTATGGCTACACCTTC
CDR3aa: CASSPTAQGDYGYTF

abundance: once
v_gene: TRBV7-3
j_gene: TRBJ2-3
d_gene: NA
CDR3nt: TGTGCCAGCGGGCGGGACACAGATACGCAGTATTTT
CDR3aa: CASGRDTDTQYF

abundance: NA
v_gene: TRBV18
j_gene: TRBJ1-4
d_gene: TRBD1
CDR3nt: TGTGCCAGCTCACCACAGGGGGCGGTTGGTGAAAAACTGTTTTTT
CDR3aa: CASSPQGAVGEKLFF

abundance: NA
v_gene: TRBV7-9
j_gene: TRBJ2-7
d_gene: NA
CDR3nt: TGTGCCAGCAGCTCTCCACTGACAGACCCTAAACCCTACGAGCAGTACTTC
CDR3aa: CASSSPLTDPKPYEQYF

abundance: NA
v_gene: TRBV7-9
j_gene: TRBJ1-2
d_gene: NA
CDR3nt: TGTGCCAGCAGCCCGCGGACAGCGTGGGGCTACACCTTC
CDR3aa: CASSPRTAWGYTF

abundance: NA
v_gene: TRBV5-1
j_gene: TRBJ2-5
d_gene: NA
CDR3nt: TGCGCCAGCAGCCCATGGCGCAGGGCTGGGGAGACCCAGTACTTC
CDR3aa: CASSPWRRAGETQYF

abundance: NA
v_gene: TRBV25-1
j_gene: TRBJ2-5
d_gene: NA
CDR3nt: TGTGCCAGCACCAATACACAGGGTGCGGAGACCCAGTACTTC
CDR3aa: CASTNTQGAETQYF

abundance: NA
v_gene: TRBV2
j_gene: TRBJ1-3
d_gene: NA
CDR3nt: TGTGCCAGCAGTGTAGGAGTCTCTGGAAACACCATATATTTT
CDR3aa: CASSVGVSGNTIYF